This TCR beta chain is drawn from a study of cytomegalovirus exposure and HLA in healthy donors. Study observations and caveats: Most of the TCR beta V segments (in an earlier analysis) were productive either about 90% or about 30% of the time.

A remark on this clone: Its target is not known.

60 Vbeta and 13 Jbeta primers were used in PCR. Using immunoSEQ multiplex PCR, the repertoire was profiled, and TCRdb retains in-frame clones only, with some absent. The sample includes 65,000 to 85,000 clones, 75% to 90% seen only once; the top ten take about 2.1%. This CDR3 region has 15 residues. Trimming took 4 bases from V and 2 from J; bases not matched to a gene: 9. CDR1 and CDR2 from the germline V gene are SGHRS and YFSETQ. The chain employs TRBV5-1 and TRBJ2-7, with TRBD2 matching over 7 bases. The TCR sequence derives from a woman under 40 in good health and CMV-seronegative. What was sequenced was PBMCs. CDR3 in amino acids: CASSQPGGITYEQYF. The CDR3 DNA reads TGCGCCAGCAGCCAACCCGGGGGGATTACCTACGAGCAGTACTTC. The variable domain in full, completed from reference TRBV5-1 and TRBJ2-7, reads KAGVTQTPRYLIKTRGQQVTLSCSPISGHRSVSWYQQTPGQGLQFLFEYFSETQRNKGNFPGRFSGRQFSNSRSEMNVSTLELGDSALYLCASSQPGGITYEQYFGPGTRLTVT.